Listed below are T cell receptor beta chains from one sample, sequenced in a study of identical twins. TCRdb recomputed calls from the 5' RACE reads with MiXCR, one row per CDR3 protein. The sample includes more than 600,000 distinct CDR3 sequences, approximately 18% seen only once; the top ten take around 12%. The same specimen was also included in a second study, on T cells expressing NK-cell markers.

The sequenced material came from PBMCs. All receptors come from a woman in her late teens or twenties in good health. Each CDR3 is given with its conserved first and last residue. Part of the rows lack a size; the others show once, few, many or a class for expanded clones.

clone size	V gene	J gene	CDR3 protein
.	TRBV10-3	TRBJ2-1	CAISRNILGGEGRNEQFF
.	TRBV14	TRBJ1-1	CASSQGRREEAFF
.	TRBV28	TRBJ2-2	CASSLSVAGELFF
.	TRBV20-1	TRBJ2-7	CSAERSSYEQYF
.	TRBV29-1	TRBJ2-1	CSGGRDGGWNEQFF
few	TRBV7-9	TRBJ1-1	CASSLADRWNTEAFF
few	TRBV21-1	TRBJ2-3	CASSKEVAGGPSTDTQYF
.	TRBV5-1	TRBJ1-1	CASSPGGHRNTEAFF
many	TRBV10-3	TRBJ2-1	CAIRASGDSYNEQFF
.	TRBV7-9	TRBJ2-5	CASSRGTSVPQETQYF
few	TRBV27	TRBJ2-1	CASSLQTSGRESYNEQFF